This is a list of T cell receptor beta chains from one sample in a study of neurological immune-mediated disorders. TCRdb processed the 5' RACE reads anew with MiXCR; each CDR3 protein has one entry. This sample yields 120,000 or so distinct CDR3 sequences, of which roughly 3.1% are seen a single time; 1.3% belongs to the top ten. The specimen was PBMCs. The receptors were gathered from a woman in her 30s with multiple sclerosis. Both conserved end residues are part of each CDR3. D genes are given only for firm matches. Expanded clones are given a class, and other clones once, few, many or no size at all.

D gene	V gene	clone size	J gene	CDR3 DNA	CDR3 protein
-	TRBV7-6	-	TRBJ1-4	TGTGCCAGCAGTCATCTTCTGGGGGTGACTAATGAAAAACTGTTTTTT	CASSHLLGVTNEKLFF
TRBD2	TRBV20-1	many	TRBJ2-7	TGCAGTGCGAGCGTACTAGCGGGAAACGAGCAGTACTTC	CSASVLAGNEQYF
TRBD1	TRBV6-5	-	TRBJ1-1	TGTGCCAGCAGTTTCTACAGGGGTACTGAAGCTTTCTTT	CASSFYRGTEAFF
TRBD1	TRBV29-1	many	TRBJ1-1	TGCAGCGGCTGGGGGGACAGCTTTTTGGGGACTGAAGCTTTCTTT	CSGWGDSFLGTEAFF
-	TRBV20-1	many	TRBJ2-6	TGCAGTGCTAGTTTCCTCTCTGGGGCCAACGTCCTGACTTTC	CSASFLSGANVLTF
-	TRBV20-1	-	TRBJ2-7	TGCAGTGCTAGAGGTAGTAGCTCCTACGAGCAGTACTTC	CSARGSSSYEQYF
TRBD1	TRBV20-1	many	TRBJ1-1	TGCAGTGCTGAAGACAGGGGGAACACTGAAGCTTTCTTT	CSAEDRGNTEAFF
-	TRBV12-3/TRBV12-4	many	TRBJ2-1	TGTGCCAGCAGCCTATCCAATGAGCAGTTCTTC	CASSLSNEQFF
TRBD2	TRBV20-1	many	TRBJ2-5	TGCAGTGCTAGAGAACTAGCGGGTGGCGAGACCCAGTACTTC	CSARELAGGETQYF
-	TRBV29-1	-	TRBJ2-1	TGCAGCGTTGAGAGTCGGGCCAGTGCGTTCGGGTCCTACAATGAGCAGTTCTTC	CSVESRASAFGSYNEQFF
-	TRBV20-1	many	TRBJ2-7	TGCAGTGCTAGGCGGGGACTTTACGAGCAGTACTTC	CSARRGLYEQYF
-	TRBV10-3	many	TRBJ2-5	TGTGCCATCAGTGAGTCGTTTGCGTACCAAGAGACCCAGTACTTC	CAISESFAYQETQYF
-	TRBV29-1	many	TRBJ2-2	TGCAGCGTTGAGGCCCCCACCGGGGAGCTGTTTTTT	CSVEAPTGELFF
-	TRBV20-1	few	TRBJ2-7	TGCAGTGCTAGGGCCGCGCCCGGGACACCGGACGAGCAGTACTTC	CSARAAPGTPDEQYF
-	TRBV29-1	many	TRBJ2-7	TGCAGCGTTGAAGTCTGGGGTGGCGAGCAGTACTTC	CSVEVWGGEQYF
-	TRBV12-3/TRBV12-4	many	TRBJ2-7	TGTGCCAGCACGCCAGGGAGCTCCTACGAGCAGTACTTC	CASTPGSSYEQYF
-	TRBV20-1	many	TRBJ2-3	TGCAGTGCTAGGGGAACTCTAGCAGGCACAGATACGCAGTATTTT	CSARGTLAGTDTQYF
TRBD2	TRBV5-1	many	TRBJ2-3	TGCGCCAGCGCCGCACGGGCTAGCGGATCCACAGATACGCAGTATTTT	CASAARASGSTDTQYF
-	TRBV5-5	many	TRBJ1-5	TGTGCCAGCAGCTTTGAGGCCCAAAAACAGCCCCAGCATTTT	CASSFEAQKQPQHF
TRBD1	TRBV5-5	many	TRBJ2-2	TGTGCCAGCAGCTTGAGGGGGCTTCTCAACACCGGGGAGCTGTTTTTT	CASSLRGLLNTGELFF
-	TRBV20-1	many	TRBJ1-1	TGCAGTGCTAGAGGTCGCCACACTGAAGCTTTCTTT	CSARGRHTEAFF
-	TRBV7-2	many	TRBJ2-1	TGTGCCAGCAGCTCACCCTACTCCTATGAGCAGTTCTTC	CASSSPYSYEQFF
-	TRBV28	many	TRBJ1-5	TGTGCCAGCCTCAGGGTAAATCAGCCCCAGCATTTT	CASLRVNQPQHF
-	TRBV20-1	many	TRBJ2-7	TGCAGTGCTAGCCCCAACGAGCAGTACTTC	CSASPNEQYF